This entry lists 15 T cell receptor beta chains sequenced from one sample in a study of blood T cell repertoires in COVID-19. TCRdb keeps only in-frame clones here, not all; method: immunoSEQ multiplex PCR. The repertoire holds about 210,000 clones, about 84% seen once, with around 4.7% in the top ten. The sample comprised PBMCs or T cells enriched from blood (not recorded which). Receptor source: a man under 40 with acute COVID-19.

V gene TRBV3-1 (or the pseudogene TRBV3-2) combines with J gene TRBJ1-1; D perhaps matches TRBD1 (5 bases). Between the trimmed V and J ends, which lost 3 bases and 1 base, there was a span of 15 bases. Germline V gives CDR1 LGHDT, CDR2 YNNKEL (reference sequence). The CDR3 extends over 16 amino acids. The chain's CDR3 is CASSHPGGLGNTEAFF. The CDR3 DNA reads TGTGCCAGCAGCCACCCGGGGGGGTTGGGGAACACTGAAGCTTTCTTT.

CDR3 sequence (DNA): TGTGCCAGCAGGACACAGGGTGAAGAGACCCAGTACTTC. Its translation is CASRTQGEETQYF. The chain uses TRBV11-3 and TRBJ2-5; a possible D gene is TRBD1 (6 bases). Germline CDR1 is SGHNT and CDR2 is YENEEA. The CDR3 length is 13 residues. With 6 bases removed from V and 3 bases from J, the gap between germline ends came to 11 bases.

This clone appeared a single time. The chain employs TRBV18 and TRBJ1-4; D call uncertain. This CDR3 has 15 amino acids. Trimming removed 3 bases from V and 1 base from J, with 9 bases in between. Germline V gene sequence: CDR1 KGHSH, CDR2 LQKENI. As DNA, the CDR3 is TGTGCCAGCTCACCGGGAGGTTTAACTAATGAAAAACTGTTTTTT. Encoded protein: CASSPGGLTNEKLFF.

This clone showed up just a few times. The chain links TRBV27 to TRBJ1-5; D gene unclear. The CDR3 has 14 residues. Trimming removed 3 bases from V and 3 bases from J, with 9 bases in between. The V gene's germline CDR1 is MNHEY and CDR2 SMNVEV (reference sequence). CDR3 in DNA: TGTGCCAGCAGTTTTCGAGGGATCAATCAGCCCCAGCATTTT. Its protein product is CASSFRGINQPQHF.

On this clone itself: The same CDR3 can be traced to other DNA sequences in this sample. The chain is built from TRBV9 and TRBJ2-5; 14 positions match TRBD2. V lost 3 bases and J lost 4; bases outside the gene matches: 2. This CDR3 spans 15 amino acids. CDR1 and CDR2 (germline): SGDLS, YYNGEE. The CDR3 nucleotides are TGTGCCAGCAGCGCGGGACTAGCGGGGGCAGAGACCCAGTACTTC. The encoded protein is CASSAGLAGAETQYF.

The chain couples TRBV2 to TRBJ1-2; TRBD1 matches at 8 bases. J was trimmed by 1 base and V by 8 bases; bases with no gene match: 12. Germline CDR1 SNHLY, CDR2 FYNNEI. This CDR3 has 16 residues. The CDR3 bases are TGTGCCAGCGGGGGTGGGACAGGTGGTATTAACTATGGCTACACCTTC. Encoded protein: CASGGGTGGINYGYTF.

This clone has at least ten counts. The chain combines TRBV28 with TRBJ1-6; a weak D match, TRBD1 (6 bases). The length of the CDR3 is 13 residues. V gave up 7 bases and J gave up 6 bases, with 10 bases separating them. The V gene's germline CDR1 is MDHEN and CDR2 SYDVKM. CDR3 amino acids: CASNRGTNSPLHF. The DNA for the CDR3 is TGTGCCAGCAATAGGGGGACTAATTCACCCCTCCACTTT. The complete variable domain, with remaining parts taken from reference TRBV28 and TRBJ1-6, reads DVKVTQSSRYLVKRTGEKVFLECVQDMDHENMFWYRQDPGLGLRLIYFSYDVKMKEKGDIPEGYSVSREKKERFSLILESASTNQTSMYLCASNRGTNSPLHFGNGTRLTVT.

The rearrangement links TRBV19 to TRBJ1-6, with D uncertain. This CDR3 spans 16 amino acids. V dropped 3 bases and J dropped 7 bases, with 16 bases sitting between them. CDR1 LNHDA and CDR2 SQIVND come from the germline V gene (reference sequence). CDR3 region: CASSIFRGSGNSPLHF. CDR3 nucleotides: TGTGCCAGTAGTATTTTTCGAGGGAGTGGAAATTCACCCCTCCACTTT.

The rearrangement links TRBV24-1 to TRBJ2-5; 8 bases are a match to TRBD2. CDR1 is KGHDR, CDR2 SFDVKD, per germline. CDR3 length equals 15 residues. Trimming removed 4 bases from V and 2 bases from J; junction bases left unmatched: 5. The CDR3 sequence: CATSDPPGGQETQYF. CDR3 DNA sequence: TGTGCCACCAGTGACCCCCCGGGGGGGCAAGAGACCCAGTACTTC.

This chain links TRBV19 with TRBJ2-7; 7 bases line up with TRBD1. Trimming cost V 5 bases and J 2 bases; bases outside gene matches: 9. The germline CDR1 and CDR2 sequences are LNHDA and SQIVND (reference sequence). The CDR3 contains 15 residues. The DNA for the CDR3 is TGTGCCAGTAGTGCGCCGGGACAGCTAGCCTACGAGCAGTACTTC. Amino acid sequence: CASSAPGQLAYEQYF.

The chain has TRBV6-5 and TRBJ2-1, with unresolved D. Between the trimmed V and J ends, which lost 8 bases and 4 bases, there was a span of 9 bases. Germline loops: CDR1 MNHEY, CDR2 SVGAGI. The CDR3 contains 12 residues. CDR3 DNA: TGTGCCAGCTCCCCCTCGTACAATGAGCAGTTCTTC. As protein: CASSPSYNEQFF.

The chain recombines TRBV20-1 with TRBJ2-7; a weak D match, TRBD2 (6 bases). Trimming cost V 3 bases and J 4 bases, with 16 bases left between them. Looked up from germline, CDR1 is DFQATT and CDR2 is SNEGSKA (reference sequence). The CDR3 spans 14 residues. The CDR3 here is CSASSTSNWYEQYF. The CDR3 DNA reads as TGCAGTGCTAGTTCGACTAGTAACTGGTACGAGCAGTACTTC.

The CDR3 nucleotides read TGTGCCAGCAGTCTAAGCAGGACAGGGCGGGCTGGAAACACCATATATTTT. Amino acid sequence: CASSLSRTGRAGNTIYF. The genes are TRBV3-1 (or the pseudogene TRBV3-2) and TRBJ1-3; 8 positions match TRBD1. CDR1 LGHDT and CDR2 YNNKEL come from the germline V gene (reference sequence). This CDR3 is built from 17 residues. V lost 6 bases and J lost 2; bases outside the gene matches: 12.

The V gene is TRBV5-4, the J gene TRBJ2-7; 7 bases are shared with TRBD1. The CDR3 is 13 amino acids. Germline-derived CDR1 and CDR2 are SGHNT and YYREEE (reference sequence). Trimming at V came to 3 bases and at J to 8 bases, leaving 8 bases not matched to a gene. As DNA, the CDR3 is TGTGCCAGCAGCTCTGGACAGGCGGATCAGCAGTACTTC. This codes for CASSSGQADQQYF.

This clone was seen a few times. The chain links TRBV9 to TRBJ1-5, with no clear D. Germline values: CDR1 SGDLS, CDR2 YYNGEE. V lost 0 bases to trimming and J lost 9 bases, with 7 bases between them. The CDR3 consists of 12 residues. The CDR3 DNA sequence: TGTGCCAGCAGCGTAGAAGGAGGGCCCCAGCATTTT. Encoded protein: CASSVEGGPQHF.